The clone carrying this T cell receptor beta chain was observed at least ten times. TCR beta VDJ and CDR3 were profiled, and genomic DNA was the template. TCRdb re-derived calls from the reads in MiXCR, one entry per CDR3 protein. Among some 190,000 distinct CDR3 sequences listed, 45% to 50% were seen once. The V gene lost 4 bases and the J gene lost 3 bases, with 10 bases spanning the gap. Germline values: CDR1 SQVTM, CDR2 ANQGSEA. This CDR3 comprises 13 residues. This sample was taken from a study of CD8+CD57+ T cells in acquired aplastic anemia. The sequence derives from a human donor in good health. The material sequenced was sorted CD4+, CD8+, or CD8+CD57+ T cells (not recorded which) from PBMCs. This chain connects TRBV29-1 to TRBJ1-5, with D tentatively TRBD1 (5 bases). CDR3 amino acids: CSVAGGTNQPQHF. In DNA, the CDR3 is TGCAGCGTTGCAGGAGGGACCAATCAGCCCCAGCATTTT.